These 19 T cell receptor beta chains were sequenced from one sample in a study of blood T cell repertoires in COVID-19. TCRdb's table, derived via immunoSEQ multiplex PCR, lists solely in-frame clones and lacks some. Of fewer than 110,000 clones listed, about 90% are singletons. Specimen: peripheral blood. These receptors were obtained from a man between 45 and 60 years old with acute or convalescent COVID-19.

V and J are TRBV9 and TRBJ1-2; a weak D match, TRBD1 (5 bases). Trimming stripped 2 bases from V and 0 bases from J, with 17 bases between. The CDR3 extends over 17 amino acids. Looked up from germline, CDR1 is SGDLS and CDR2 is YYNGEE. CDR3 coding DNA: TGTGCCAGCAGCGTTGGGGCAGTTCCTTTAGCTAACTATGGCTACACCTTC. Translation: CASSVGAVPLANYGYTF.

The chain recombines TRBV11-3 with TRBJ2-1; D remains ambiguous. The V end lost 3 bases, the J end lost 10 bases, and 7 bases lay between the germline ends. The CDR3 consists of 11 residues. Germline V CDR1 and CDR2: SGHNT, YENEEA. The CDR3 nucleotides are TGTGCCAGCAGCTTTCAGACAGAGCAGTTCTTC. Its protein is CASSFQTEQFF.

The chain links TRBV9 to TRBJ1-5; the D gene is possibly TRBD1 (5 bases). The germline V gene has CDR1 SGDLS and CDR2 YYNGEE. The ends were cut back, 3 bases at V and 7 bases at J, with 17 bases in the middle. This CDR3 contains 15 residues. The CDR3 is CASSAKGRAHQPQHF. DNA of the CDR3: TGTGCCAGCAGCGCGAAGGGCAGGGCGCACCAGCCCCAGCATTTT. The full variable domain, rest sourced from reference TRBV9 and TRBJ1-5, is DSGVTQTPKHLITATGQRVTLRCSPRSGDLSVYWYQQSLDQGLQFLIQYYNGEERAKGNILERFSAQQFPDLHSELNLSSLELGDSALYFCASSAKGRAHQPQHFGDGTRLSIL.

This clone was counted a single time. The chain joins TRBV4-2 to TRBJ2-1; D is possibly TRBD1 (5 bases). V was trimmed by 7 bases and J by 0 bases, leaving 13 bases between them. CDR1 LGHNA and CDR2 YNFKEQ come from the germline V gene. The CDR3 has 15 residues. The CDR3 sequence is CASKVGESSYNEQFF. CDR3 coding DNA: TGTGCCAGCAAGGTAGGGGAAAGCTCCTACAATGAGCAGTTCTTC.

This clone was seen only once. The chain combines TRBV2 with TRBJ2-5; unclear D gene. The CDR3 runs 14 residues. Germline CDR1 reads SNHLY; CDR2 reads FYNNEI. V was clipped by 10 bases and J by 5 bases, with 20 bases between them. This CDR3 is CATQTPLNRETQYF. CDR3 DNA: TGTGCCACCCAGACTCCACTAAACCGGGAGACCCAGTACTTC. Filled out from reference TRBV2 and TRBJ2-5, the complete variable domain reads EPEVTQTPSHQVTQMGQEVILRCVPISNHLYFYWYRQILGQKVEFLVSFYNNEISEKSEIFDDQFSVERPDGSNFTLKIRSTKLEDSAMYFCATQTPLNRETQYFGPGTRLLVL.

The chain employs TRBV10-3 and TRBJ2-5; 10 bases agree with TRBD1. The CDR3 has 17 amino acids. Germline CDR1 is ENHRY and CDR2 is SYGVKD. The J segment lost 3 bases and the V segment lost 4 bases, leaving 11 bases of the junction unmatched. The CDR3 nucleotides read TGTGCCATCAGTGCGCCGACAGGGGGCGAACTCAAAGAGACCCAGTACTTC. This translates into CAISAPTGGELKETQYF.

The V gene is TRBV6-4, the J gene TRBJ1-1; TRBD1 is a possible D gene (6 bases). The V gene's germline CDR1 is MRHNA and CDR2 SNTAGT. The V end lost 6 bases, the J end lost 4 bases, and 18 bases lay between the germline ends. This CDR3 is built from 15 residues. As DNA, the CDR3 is TGTGCCAGCAGGGCAACGACAGGCTGGGGCACTGAAGCTTTCTTT. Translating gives CASRATTGWGTEAFF.

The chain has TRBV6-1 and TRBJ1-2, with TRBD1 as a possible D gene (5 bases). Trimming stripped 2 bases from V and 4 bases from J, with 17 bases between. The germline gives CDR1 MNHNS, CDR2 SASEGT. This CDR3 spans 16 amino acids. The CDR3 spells CASSEPRTTLGYGYTF. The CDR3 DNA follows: TGTGCCAGCAGTGAACCTCGGACAACGCTGGGCTATGGCTACACCTTC.

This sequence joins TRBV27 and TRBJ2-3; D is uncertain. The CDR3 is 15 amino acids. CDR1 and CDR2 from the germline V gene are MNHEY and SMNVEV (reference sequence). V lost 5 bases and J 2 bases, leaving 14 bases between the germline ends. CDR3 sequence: CASSPTQRLTDTQYF. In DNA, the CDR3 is TGTGCCAGCAGTCCGACCCAACGACTCACAGATACGCAGTATTTT.

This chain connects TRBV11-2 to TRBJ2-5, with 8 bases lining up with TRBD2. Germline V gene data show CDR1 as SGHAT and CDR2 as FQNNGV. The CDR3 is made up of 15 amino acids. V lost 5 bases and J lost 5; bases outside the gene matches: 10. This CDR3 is CASSLGGGGLETQYF. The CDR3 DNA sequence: TGTGCCAGCAGCCTTGGGGGCGGGGGGCTGGAGACCCAGTACTTC. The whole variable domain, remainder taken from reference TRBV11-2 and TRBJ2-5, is EAGVAQSPRYKIIEKRQSVAFWCNPISGHATLYWYQQILGQGPKLLIQFQNNGVVDDSQLPKDRFSAERLKGVDSTLKIQPAKLEDSAVYLCASSLGGGGLETQYFGPGTRLLVL.

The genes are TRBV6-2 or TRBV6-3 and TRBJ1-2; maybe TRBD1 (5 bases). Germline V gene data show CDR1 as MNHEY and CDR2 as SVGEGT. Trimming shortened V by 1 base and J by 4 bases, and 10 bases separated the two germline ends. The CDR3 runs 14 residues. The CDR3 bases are TGTGCCAGCAGTTACTTTACAGGATCCTATGGCTACACCTTC. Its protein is CASSYFTGSYGYTF.

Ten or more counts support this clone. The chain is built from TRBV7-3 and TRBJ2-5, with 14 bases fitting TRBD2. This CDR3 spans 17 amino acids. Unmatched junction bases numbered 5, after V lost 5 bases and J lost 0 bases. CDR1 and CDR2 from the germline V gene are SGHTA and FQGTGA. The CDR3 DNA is TGTGCCAGCAGCCCCGGACTAGCGGGGGGCCACCAAGAGACCCAGTACTTC. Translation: CASSPGLAGGHQETQYF.

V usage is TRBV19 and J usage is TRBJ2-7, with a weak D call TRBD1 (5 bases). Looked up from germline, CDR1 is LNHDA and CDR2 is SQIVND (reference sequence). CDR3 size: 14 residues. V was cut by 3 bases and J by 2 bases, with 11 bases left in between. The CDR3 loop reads CASSMTASTYEQYF. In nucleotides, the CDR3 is TGTGCCAGTAGTATGACAGCCAGTACCTACGAGCAGTACTTC.

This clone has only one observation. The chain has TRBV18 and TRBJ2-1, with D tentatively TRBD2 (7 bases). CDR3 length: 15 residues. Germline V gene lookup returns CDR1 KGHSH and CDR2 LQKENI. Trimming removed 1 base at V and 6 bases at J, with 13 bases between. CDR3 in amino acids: CASSPRGGLANEQFF. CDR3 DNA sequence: TGTGCCAGCTCACCACGGGGGGGCCTGGCCAATGAGCAGTTCTTC.

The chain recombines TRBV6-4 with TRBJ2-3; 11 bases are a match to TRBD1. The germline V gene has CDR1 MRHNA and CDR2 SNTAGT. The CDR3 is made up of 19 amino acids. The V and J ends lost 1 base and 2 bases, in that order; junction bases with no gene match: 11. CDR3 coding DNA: TGTGCCAGCAGTGACTATCATTGTCGGACAGGGGGCTTCACAGATACGCAGTATTTT. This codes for CASSDYHCRTGGFTDTQYF.

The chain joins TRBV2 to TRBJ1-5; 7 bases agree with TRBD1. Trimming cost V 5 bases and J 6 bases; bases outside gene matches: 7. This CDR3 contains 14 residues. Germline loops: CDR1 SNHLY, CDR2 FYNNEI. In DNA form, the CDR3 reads TGTGCCAGCAGTCAAACACAGGGGCTTCAGCCCCAGCATTTT. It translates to CASSQTQGLQPQHF.

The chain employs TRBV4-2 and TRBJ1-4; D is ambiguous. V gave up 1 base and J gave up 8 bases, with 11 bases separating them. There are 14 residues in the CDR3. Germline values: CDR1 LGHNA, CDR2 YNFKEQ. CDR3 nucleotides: TGTGCCAGCAGCCAAGGAGCGGGGAGAGAAAAACTGTTTTTT. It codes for CASSQGAGREKLFF.

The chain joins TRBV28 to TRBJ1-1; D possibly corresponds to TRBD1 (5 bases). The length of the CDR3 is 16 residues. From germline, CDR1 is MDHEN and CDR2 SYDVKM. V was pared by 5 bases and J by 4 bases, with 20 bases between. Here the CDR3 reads CASSAGGGNLGTEAFF. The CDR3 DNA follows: TGTGCCAGCAGTGCCGGGGGTGGGAACCTGGGCACTGAAGCTTTCTTT. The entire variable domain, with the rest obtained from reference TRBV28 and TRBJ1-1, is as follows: DVKVTQSSRYLVKRTGEKVFLECVQDMDHENMFWYRQDPGLGLRLIYFSYDVKMKEKGDIPEGYSVSREKKERFSLILESASTNQTSMYLCASSAGGGNLGTEAFFGQGTRLTVV.

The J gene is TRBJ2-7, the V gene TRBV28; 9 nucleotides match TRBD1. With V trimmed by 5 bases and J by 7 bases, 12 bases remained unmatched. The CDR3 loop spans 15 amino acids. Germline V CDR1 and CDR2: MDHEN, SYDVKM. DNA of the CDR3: TGTGCCAGCAGTGTTCGACAGGGGGGTGGTGGGGAGCAGTACTTC. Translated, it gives CASSVRQGGGGEQYF.